Shown below are 2 T cell receptor beta chains from a single sample sequenced in a study of shared clonotypes between healthy human individuals. TCRdb's copy holds only in-frame clones and misses some; the assay was immunoSEQ multiplex PCR. The sample records over a million clones, 70% to 80% being singletons. The sequencing sample was made of memory CD4+ T cells from PBMCs. Subset indicated: CD45RA-negative fraction. Receptors originate from a man aged 18-30 years in good health. Some clones in this sample may be carry-over from other donors' samples.

This clone appeared a single time. J is TRBJ2-7 and V is TRBV6-1; D not resolved. This CDR3 is 13 amino acids long. The germline CDR1 and CDR2 sequences are MNHNS and SASEGT. Between the trimmed V and J ends, which lost 3 bases and 1 base, there was a span of 7 bases. In DNA form, the CDR3 reads TGTGCCAGCAGTGACGGTAGTTCCTACGAGCAGTACTTC. Protein: CASSDGSSYEQYF.

This clone was observed at least ten times. This rearrangement joins TRBV5-1 to TRBJ2-7, with 7 bases that match TRBD1. CDR3 length: 16 residues. Germline CDR1 is SGHRS and CDR2 is YFSETQ. With V trimmed by 4 bases and J by 2 bases, 12 bases remained unmatched. CDR3 amino acids: CASSAGDSLLAYEQYF. CDR3 in DNA: TGCGCCAGCAGCGCAGGGGACAGTTTACTAGCCTACGAGCAGTACTTC.